These 25 T cell receptor beta chains came from one sample sequenced in a study of OX40 agonist ivuxolimab in advanced cancers. Sequencing was performed with immunoSEQ multiplex PCR; in TCRdb, only in-frame clones are kept and a portion is missing. The data hold about 58,000 clones, with 70% to 90% observed a single time. The sequencing used CD4+ or CD8+ T cells sorted from blood, collected in a trial of the OX40 agonist ivuxolimab. Every receptor here comes from an adult with an advanced solid tumor such as melanoma, head and neck, liver or kidney cancer.

The V gene is TRBV15, the J gene TRBJ1-2; D gene ambiguous. V lost 1 base and J lost 7, with 13 bases in between. Germline lookup yields CDR1 LNHNV and CDR2 YYDKDF (reference sequence). The CDR3 is made up of 14 amino acids. CDR3 nucleotide sequence: TGTGCCACCAGCAGAGGCACAGCCTGGGCTGGCTACACCTTC. Its protein is CATSRGTAWAGYTF.

The genes are TRBV21-1 and TRBJ2-1. TRBV21-1 is a pseudogene segment. This CDR3 is 16 amino acids long. The CDR3 here is CASSKVSSSSYNEQFF. CDR3 nucleotides: TGTGCCAGCAGCAAAGTCTCCTCATCCTCCTACAATGAGCAGTTCTTC.

The chain has TRBV7-3 and TRBJ2-5, with a tentative D call TRBD2 (5 bases). V was cut by 4 bases and J by 3 bases, with 18 bases left in between. The CDR3 covers 16 residues. Germline V gene data show CDR1 as SGHTA and CDR2 as FQGTGA. The DNA of the CDR3 is TGTGCCAGCAGCTCATCGCTCGGGGAGTCGGAAGAGACCCAGTACTTC. Its translation: CASSSSLGESEETQYF.

The J gene is TRBJ1-1, the V gene TRBV7-8; D gene uncertain. Trimming stripped 3 bases from V and 1 base from J, with 9 bases between. This CDR3 is 14 amino acids long. Germline V CDR1 and CDR2: SGHVS, FQNEAQ. CDR3 coding DNA: TGTGCCAGCAGCTTCGGGATGAGGAACACTGAAGCTTTCTTT. It yields the protein CASSFGMRNTEAFF.

The chain joins TRBV7-3 to TRBJ2-2; perhaps TRBD1 as D (5 bases). CDR1 and CDR2 from the germline V gene are SGHTA and FQGTGA. Deletions cut 5 bases from V and 0 bases from J, with 13 bases between. This CDR3 has 16 residues. The DNA of the CDR3 is TGTGCCAGCAGCCCCCGGACAACCGCGAACACCGGGGAGCTGTTTTTT. Encoded protein: CASSPRTTANTGELFF.

The rearrangement joins TRBV2 to TRBJ2-2, with 15 bases lining up with TRBD2. The CDR3 is 15 amino acids. V trimming: 6 bases; J trimming: 6 bases; junction bases outside the gene matches: 2. The germline CDR1 and CDR2 sequences are SNHLY and FYNNEI. Here the CDR3 reads CASSGLAGGAGELFF. CDR3 DNA sequence: TGTGCCAGCAGCGGACTAGCGGGAGGGGCCGGGGAGCTGTTTTTT.

The chain is built from TRBV9 and TRBJ2-1; D is possibly TRBD1 (5 bases). The V gene's germline CDR1 is SGDLS and CDR2 YYNGEE. Trimming removed 0 bases at V and 4 bases at J, with 8 bases between. The CDR3 runs to 14 residues. CDR3 nucleotide sequence: TGTGCCAGCAGCGTAGCAGGGAAGTACAATGAGCAGTTCTTC. This translates into CASSVAGKYNEQFF.

The rearrangement links TRBV30 to TRBJ1-2; 11 positions agree with TRBD1. V gave up 1 base and J gave up 8 bases; unmatched junction bases: 6. Germline V gives CDR1 GTSNPN, CDR2 SVGIG (reference sequence). The CDR3 runs 14 residues. The CDR3 nucleotides read TGTGCCTGGAGTGGAAGGACAGGGGGCTGGGGCTACACCTTC. It yields the protein CAWSGRTGGWGYTF.

The chain uses TRBV4-3 and TRBJ2-2; TRBD2 matches at 8 bases. With V trimmed by 3 bases and J by 7 bases, 4 bases remained unmatched. CDR1 and CDR2 from the germline V gene are LGHNA and YSLEER. This CDR3 comprises 14 residues. In nucleotides, the CDR3 is TGCGCCAGCAGCCAGGGACTAGTTAACGGGGAGCTGTTTTTT. This codes for CASSQGLVNGELFF.

The chain links TRBV6-5 to TRBJ2-1, with D perhaps TRBD1 (5 bases). This CDR3 has 14 amino acids. Trimming removed 0 bases at V and 8 bases at J, with 11 bases between. CDR1 and CDR2 from the germline V gene are MNHEY and SVGAGI. CDR3 bases: TGTGCCAGCAGTTACTCGTCAGGGTCCGATGAGCAGTTCTTC. It translates to CASSYSSGSDEQFF.

The chain employs TRBV9 and TRBJ2-1; 14 nucleotides match TRBD2. This CDR3 region has 17 residues. Germline CDR1 and CDR2: SGDLS and YYNGEE. V was clipped by 3 bases and J by 3 bases; unmatched bases: 5. This CDR3 is CASSGGTSGSLYNEQFF. DNA for the CDR3: TGTGCCAGCAGCGGCGGGACTAGCGGGAGTCTCTACAATGAGCAGTTCTTC.

The genes are TRBV5-1 and TRBJ2-7, with 7 bases aligning to TRBD1. V lost 4 bases, J lost 1 base, and 11 bases stayed unmatched. This CDR3 has 16 amino acids. Per the germline V gene, CDR1 is SGHRS and CDR2 is YFSETQ. The DNA of the CDR3 is TGCGCCAGCAGCCACCGACAGGGAAGGGCTTCCTACGAGCAGTACTTC. It is translated as CASSHRQGRASYEQYF.

The chain joins TRBV19 to TRBJ2-7; D is unclear. Germline CDR1 and CDR2: LNHDA and SQIVND (reference sequence). The ends were cut back, 1 base at V and 2 bases at J, with 12 bases in the middle. This CDR3 region has 15 residues. The CDR3 nucleotides read TGTGCCAGTAGTATAGCTCCGGGTCCGGCCTACGAGCAGTACTTC. Translating gives CASSIAPGPAYEQYF.

This chain connects TRBV5-1 to TRBJ2-7; no definite D call. V lost 0 bases to trimming and J lost 7 bases, with 8 bases between them. The CDR3 totals 12 residues. Per the germline V gene, CDR1 is SGHRS and CDR2 is YFSETQ. This CDR3 is CASSLVSSEQYF. The CDR3 nucleotides are TGCGCCAGCAGCTTGGTCTCCTCGGAGCAGTACTTC.

This clone was counted once. The gene calls are TRBV5-1 and TRBJ1-1; D is perhaps TRBD1 (6 bases). CDR3 length: 15 residues. Deletions cut 0 bases from V and 5 bases from J, with 14 bases between. Germline CDR1 SGHRS, CDR2 YFSETQ. CDR3 coding DNA: TGCGCCAGCAGCTTGGAAGGGACACCTAAGACTGAAGCTTTCTTT. Residues: CASSLEGTPKTEAFF.

The chain joins TRBV5-8 to TRBJ2-5, with D perhaps TRBD2 (6 bases). Germline CDR1 reads SGHTS; CDR2 reads YDEGEE. There are 14 residues in the CDR3. Trimming left V 2 bases short and J 3 bases short, with 11 bases between. The CDR3 is CASSLVLAEETQYF. The CDR3 nucleotides are TGTGCCAGCAGCTTAGTACTAGCAGAAGAGACCCAGTACTTC.

The V and J genes are TRBV29-1 and TRBJ2-5; TRBD1 agrees at 7 bases. Germline CDR1 and CDR2: SQVTM and ANQGSEA. With V trimmed by 4 bases and J by 4 bases, 9 bases remained unmatched. This CDR3 is built from 14 residues. The CDR3 region has the DNA TGCAGCGTTGGCGACAGGGCCCCCGGAGAGACCCAGTACTTC. This sequence encodes CSVGDRAPGETQYF.

The chain carries TRBV19 and TRBJ2-2; 10 bases line up with TRBD1. CDR3 length equals 17 residues. Germline trimming cut 5 bases from V and 4 bases from J; bases unmatched to any gene: 10. The germline V gene encodes CDR1 LNHDA and CDR2 SQIVND (reference sequence). In DNA, the CDR3 is TGTGCCAGTAGTGCCCGGGACAGGGGTCCAGTCACCGGGGAGCTGTTTTTT. Translated: CASSARDRGPVTGELFF. The variable domain in full, with the rest retrieved from reference TRBV19 and TRBJ2-2, is DGGITQSPKYLFRKEGQNVTLSCEQNLNHDAMYWYRQDPGQGLRLIYYSQIVNDFQKGDIAEGYSVSREKKESFPLTVTSAQKNPTAFYLCASSARDRGPVTGELFFGEGSRLTVL.

The rearrangement links TRBV7-2 to TRBJ1-5, with 8 bases that match TRBD1. V shed 5 bases and J 5 bases; nucleotides not matched to a gene: 8. Germline V gene sequence: CDR1 SGHTA, CDR2 FQGNSA. The CDR3 has 15 amino acids. The CDR3 loop reads CASSSQGAPDQPQHF. The CDR3 nucleotides read TGTGCCAGCAGCAGCCAGGGGGCGCCTGATCAGCCCCAGCATTTT.

The chain is built from TRBV2 and TRBJ2-7, with D unresolved. Germline-derived CDR1 and CDR2 are SNHLY and FYNNEI. V was clipped by 4 bases and J by 3 bases, with 7 bases between them. This CDR3 is 12 amino acids long. CDR3 DNA sequence: TGTGCCAGCAGTGTGTTAGGCTACGAGCAGTACTTC. Its translation: CASSVLGYEQYF. The entire variable domain, with the rest obtained from reference TRBV2 and TRBJ2-7, is as follows: EPEVTQTPSHQVTQMGQEVILRCVPISNHLYFYWYRQILGQKVEFLVSFYNNEISEKSEIFDDQFSVERPDGSNFTLKIRSTKLEDSAMYFCASSVLGYEQYFGPGTRLTVT.

The J gene is TRBJ1-2, the V gene TRBV27, with TRBD1 identical over 8 bases. V was clipped by 4 bases and J by 8 bases; unmatched bases: 12. The germline gives CDR1 MNHEY, CDR2 SMNVEV (reference sequence). The CDR3 has 15 amino acids. In DNA, the CDR3 is TGTGCCAGCAGTTCAGGGACGACAGGGGCGCGGGGCTACACCTTC. Amino acid sequence: CASSSGTTGARGYTF.

This clone has just one count. This chain uses TRBV7-6 with TRBJ2-7; maybe TRBD1 (6 bases). CDR3 size: 14 residues. V was clipped by 0 bases and J by 7 bases, with 13 bases between them. Germline V CDR1 and CDR2: SGHVS, FNYEAQ. CDR3 DNA sequence: TGTGCCAGCAGCTTAGCGGGCAGGGGTAGGGAGCAGTACTTC. Its protein product is CASSLAGRGREQYF.

The genes are TRBV5-4 and TRBJ1-2; 7 nucleotides line up with TRBD1. The germline V gene has CDR1 SGHNT and CDR2 YYREEE (reference sequence). CDR3 length: 16 residues. V shed 3 bases, J shed 6 bases, and the junction held 14 bases outside the gene matches. The CDR3 sequence is CASSSGIQTGKNGYTF. The CDR3 nucleotides read TGTGCCAGCAGCTCTGGAATCCAGACAGGGAAGAATGGCTACACCTTC.

This chain joins TRBV5-1 and TRBJ2-7, with 9 bases fitting TRBD2. This CDR3 has 14 residues. V lost 1 base and J lost 6; bases outside the gene matches: 5. Germline V gene lookup returns CDR1 SGHRS and CDR2 YFSETQ. The CDR3 protein is CASSLFLAGVEQYF. The DNA of the CDR3 is TGCGCCAGCAGCTTGTTTTTAGCGGGAGTCGAGCAGTACTTC.

This clone was seen a few times. Other DNA sequences in the sample encode the same CDR3. The gene calls are TRBV7-9 and TRBJ1-1, with no clear D. The CDR3 runs 13 residues. From germline, CDR1 is SEHNR and CDR2 FQNEAQ (reference sequence). Trimming took off 5 bases at V and 0 bases at J, with 7 bases between the two ends. For the CDR3, the DNA is TGTGCCAGCAGCATACATATGAACACTGAAGCTTTCTTT. It codes for CASSIHMNTEAFF.